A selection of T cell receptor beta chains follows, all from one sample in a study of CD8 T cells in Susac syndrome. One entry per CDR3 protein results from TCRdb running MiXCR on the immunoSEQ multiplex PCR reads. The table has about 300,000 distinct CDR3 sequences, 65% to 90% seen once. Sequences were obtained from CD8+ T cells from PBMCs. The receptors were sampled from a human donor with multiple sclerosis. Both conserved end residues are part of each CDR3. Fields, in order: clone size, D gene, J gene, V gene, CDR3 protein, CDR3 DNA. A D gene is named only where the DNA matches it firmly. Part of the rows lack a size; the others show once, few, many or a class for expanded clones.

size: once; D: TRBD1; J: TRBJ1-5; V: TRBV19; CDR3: CASRKTGTQHF; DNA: TGTGCCAGTAGGAAGACAGGGACCCAGCATTTT
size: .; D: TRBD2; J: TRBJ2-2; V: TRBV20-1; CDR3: CSAYFSGTPTGELFF; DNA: TGCAGTGCCTATTTTAGCGGGACGCCCACCGGGGAGCTGTTTTTT
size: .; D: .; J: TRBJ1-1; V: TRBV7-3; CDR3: CASSLTPRESARGDTEAFF; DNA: TGTGCCAGCAGCTTAACGCCGCGGGAGTCTGCACGAGGGGACACTGAAGCTTTCTTT
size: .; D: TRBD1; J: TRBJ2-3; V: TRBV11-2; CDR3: CASSSTGGFLDTQYF; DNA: TGTGCCAGCAGCTCGACAGGGGGCTTCCTAGATACGCAGTATTTT
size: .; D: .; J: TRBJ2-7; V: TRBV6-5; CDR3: CASSLNGPAYEQYF; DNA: TGTGCCAGCAGTTTGAACGGGCCAGCCTACGAGCAGTACTTC
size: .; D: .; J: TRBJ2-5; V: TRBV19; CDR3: CASSQRGGSYQETQYF; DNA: TGTGCCAGTAGCCAACGAGGCGGGTCCTACCAAGAGACCCAGTACTTC
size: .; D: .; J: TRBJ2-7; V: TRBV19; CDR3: CASSIATDASYEQYF; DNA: TGTGCCAGTAGTATAGCCACGGACGCTTCCTACGAGCAGTACTTC
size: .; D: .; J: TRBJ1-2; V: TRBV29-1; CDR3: CSVDPTGRVYGYTF; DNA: TGCAGCGTCGATCCAACAGGGCGGGTCTATGGCTACACCTTC
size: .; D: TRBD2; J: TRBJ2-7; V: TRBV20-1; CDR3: CSARDYEQPGLAGGSSYEQYF; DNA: TGCAGTGCTAGAGATTACGAACAGCCGGGACTAGCGGGAGGAAGCTCCTACGAGCAGTACTTC
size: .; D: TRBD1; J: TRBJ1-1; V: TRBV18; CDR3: CASSARDRNTEAFF; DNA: TGTGCCAGCTCGGCTCGGGACAGGAACACTGAAGCTTTCTTT
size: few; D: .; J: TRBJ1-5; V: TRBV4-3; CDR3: CASSQFGNGQPQHF; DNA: TGCGCCAGCAGCCAATTTGGCAACGGGCAGCCCCAGCATTTT
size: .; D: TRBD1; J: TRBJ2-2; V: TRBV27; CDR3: CASRTGQANTGELFF; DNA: TGTGCCAGCCGCACGGGACAGGCGAACACCGGGGAGCTGTTTTTT
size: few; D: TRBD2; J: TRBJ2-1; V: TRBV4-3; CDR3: CASSQDSIAGEQFF; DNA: TGCGCCAGCAGCCAAGATAGCATAGCGGGAGAGCAGTTCTTC
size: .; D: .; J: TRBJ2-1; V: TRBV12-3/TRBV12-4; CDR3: CASSFIRDEQFF; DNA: TGTGCCAGCAGTTTTATTCGGGATGAGCAGTTCTTC
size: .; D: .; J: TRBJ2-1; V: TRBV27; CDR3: CASSLGRDNEQFF; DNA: TGTGCCAGCAGTTTAGGAAGGGACAATGAGCAGTTCTTC
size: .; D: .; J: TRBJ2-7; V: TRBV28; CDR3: CASSLEIGAGGSYEQYF; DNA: TGTGCCAGCAGTTTAGAAATCGGGGCGGGTGGTTCCTACGAGCAGTACTTC
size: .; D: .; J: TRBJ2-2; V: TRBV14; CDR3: CASSQFQDFRTGELFF; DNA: TGTGCCAGCAGCCAATTCCAGGATTTCAGGACCGGGGAGCTGTTTTTT
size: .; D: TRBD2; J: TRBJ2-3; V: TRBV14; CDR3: CASSPSGSLPDTQYF; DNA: TGTGCCAGCAGCCCGAGCGGGAGTCTCCCAGATACGCAGTATTTT
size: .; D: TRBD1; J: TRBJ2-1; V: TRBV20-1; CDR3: CSARDSGTGVHNEQFF; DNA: TGCAGTGCTAGAGACTCCGGGACAGGGGTCCACAATGAGCAGTTCTTC
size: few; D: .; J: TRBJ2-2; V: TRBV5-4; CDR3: CASGVTGELFF; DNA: TGTGCCAGCGGGGTCACCGGGGAGCTGTTTTTT
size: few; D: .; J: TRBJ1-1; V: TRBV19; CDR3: CASSVQGGTEAFF; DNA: TGTGCCAGTAGTGTACAGGGCGGGACTGAAGCTTTCTTT
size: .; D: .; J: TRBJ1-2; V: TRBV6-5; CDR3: CASSTGSNYGYTF; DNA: TGTGCCAGCAGCACGGGCTCTAACTATGGCTACACCTTC
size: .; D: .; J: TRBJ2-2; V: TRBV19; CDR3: CASSIVSGNTGELFF; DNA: TGTGCCAGTAGTATAGTTAGCGGGAACACCGGGGAGCTGTTTTTT
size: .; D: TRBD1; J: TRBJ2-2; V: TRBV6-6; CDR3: CASSKDRVELFF; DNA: TGTGCCAGCAGTAAGGACAGGGTGGAGCTGTTTTTT
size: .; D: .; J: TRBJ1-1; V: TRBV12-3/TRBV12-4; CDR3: CASNLGPGDTEAFF; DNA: TGTGCCAGCAATTTGGGCCCTGGGGACACTGAAGCTTTCTTT
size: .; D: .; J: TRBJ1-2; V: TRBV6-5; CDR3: CASSVLGQPNYGYTF; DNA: TGTGCCAGCAGTGTACTCGGACAGCCTAACTATGGCTACACCTTC
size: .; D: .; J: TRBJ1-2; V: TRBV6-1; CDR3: CASASRSVYPVYGYTF; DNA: TGTGCCAGCGCATCCCGTTCCGTGTACCCCGTCTATGGCTACACCTTC
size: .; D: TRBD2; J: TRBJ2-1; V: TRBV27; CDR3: CASSPGLAGIYNEQFF; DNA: TGTGCCAGCAGCCCTGGACTAGCGGGGATCTACAATGAGCAGTTCTTC
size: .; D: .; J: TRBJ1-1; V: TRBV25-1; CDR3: CASSEGGVEAFF; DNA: TGTGCCAGCAGTGAAGGCGGGGTTGAAGCTTTCTTT
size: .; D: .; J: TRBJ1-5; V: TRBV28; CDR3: CASSSPSGTPSNQPQHF; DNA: TGTGCCAGCAGTTCACCCTCAGGAACCCCTAGCAATCAGCCCCAGCATTTT
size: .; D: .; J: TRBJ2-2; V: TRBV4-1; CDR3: CASSQDGGIIGELFF; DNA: TGCGCCAGCAGCCAAGATGGGGGGATCATCGGGGAGCTGTTTTTT